The 17 T cell receptor beta chains in this list originate from one sample, sequenced in a study of T cells in Graves' hyperthyroidism and ophthalmopathy. Amplification of TCR beta CDR3 regions used RNA as the template. The primer set for the first-round RT-PCR of the TCR CDR3 was HTBI. TCRdb analysed the multiplex PCR reads with MiXCR anew, one entry per CDR3 protein. The data show a few hundred thousand distinct CDR3 sequences, with approximately 15% seen just once and more than 4.5% held by the top ten. Sequenced input: blood. These TCRs come from a woman in her 30s with Graves' hyperthyroidism that later progressed to Graves' ophthalmopathy.

This clonotype came up many times. This chain uses TRBV7-2 with TRBJ2-7; D is possibly TRBD1 (6 bases). Trimming pared 5 bases from V and 0 bases from J, leaving 14 bases between. The CDR3 length is 15 residues. Germline CDR1 reads SGHTA; CDR2 reads FQGNSA. CDR3 sequence: CASSEHRESSYEQYF. CDR3 sequence (DNA): TGTGCCAGCAGCGAGCACAGGGAGAGCTCCTACGAGCAGTACTTC.

On this clonotype itself: The junction differs from germline at one of its ends, possibly a read error. V and J are TRBV11-1 and TRBJ2-1, with D perhaps matching TRBD2 (6 bases). CDR1 is SGHAT, CDR2 FQDESV, per germline (reference sequence). The CDR3 has 13 residues. The CDR3 nucleotides are TGTGCCAGCAGCCCAGGGACTTACAATGAGCCGTTCTTC. Translation: CASSPGTYNEPFF. The variable domain in full, completed from reference TRBV11-1 and TRBJ2-1, reads EAEVAQSPRYKITEKSQAVAFWCDPISGHATLYWYRQILGQGPELLVQFQDESVVDDSQLPKDRFSAERLKGVDSTLKIQPAELGDSAMYLCASSPGTYNEPFFGPGTRLTVL.

This clonotype was counted ten times or more. The chain carries TRBV12-3 or TRBV12-4 and TRBJ1-5; TRBD1 agrees at 8 bases. The CDR3 is 15 amino acids. The junction had 4 bases not matched to a gene; V was cut back by 1 base and J by 5 bases. The CDR3 spells CASSLGPGGHQPQHF. The CDR3 coding sequence is TGTGCCAGCAGTTTAGGCCCAGGGGGCCATCAGCCCCAGCATTTT.

The chain has TRBV7-9 and TRBJ2-7; TRBD2 matches 11 bases. V shed 7 bases and J 4 bases; nucleotides not matched to a gene: 9. The germline V gene has CDR1 SEHNR and CDR2 FQNEAQ (reference sequence). This CDR3 has 15 residues. The CDR3 protein is CASTSLAGDIYEQYF. Written as DNA, the CDR3 is TGTGCCAGCACCTCACTAGCGGGAGATATTTACGAGCAGTACTTC.

This clonotype was seen a few times. The genes are TRBV24-1 and TRBJ2-3; TRBD2 matches 10 bases. V gave up 3 bases and J gave up 4 bases; unmatched junction bases: 9. Per the germline V gene, CDR1 is KGHDR and CDR2 is SFDVKD. CDR3 size: 17 residues. The CDR3 DNA reads as TGTGCCACCAGTGATCCACAAGCGGGAGGGTTCCCAGATACGCAGTATTTT. It specifies CATSDPQAGGFPDTQYF.

The chain uses TRBV30 and TRBJ1-3; D gene ambiguous. V was clipped by 7 bases and J by 0 bases, with 10 bases between them. The CDR3 covers 13 residues. Germline CDR1 and CDR2: GTSNPN and SVGIG (reference sequence). In nucleotides, the CDR3 is TGTGCCTATGCACAGAGCTCTGGAAACACCATATATTTT. Its translation is CAYAQSSGNTIYF. The full variable domain, with the rest looked up from reference TRBV30 and TRBJ1-3, is SQTIHQWPATLVQPVGSPLSLECTVEGTSNPNLYWYRQAAGRGLQLLFYSVGIGQISSEVPQNLSASRPQDRQFILSSKKLLLSDSGFYLCAYAQSSGNTIYFGEGSWLTVV.

The chain is built from TRBV14 and TRBJ2-1, with 9 bases identical to TRBD2. This CDR3 region has 16 residues. Germline V CDR1 and CDR2: SGHDN, FVKESK. V dropped 3 bases and J dropped 9; count of bases not matched to a gene: 12. This CDR3 is CASSHLVAGVSIEQFF. Here the CDR3 DNA reads TGTGCCAGCAGCCACCTAGTAGCGGGAGTAAGTATTGAGCAGTTCTTC.

A note on this clonotype: A much larger clone differs by one base, so this may be a read error. V gene TRBV3-1 combines with J gene TRBJ2-5, with TRBD2 identical over 10 bases. Germline V lookup: CDR1 LGHDT, CDR2 YNNKEL (reference sequence). The CDR3 extends over 18 amino acids. The junction had 13 bases not matched to a gene; V was cut back by 4 bases and J by 2 bases. The CDR3 nucleotides are TGTGCCAGCAGCCCCTGGCTAGCGGGAGAAGATACACAAGAGACCCAGTACTTC. Translating it yields CASSPWLAGEDTQETQYF.

Turning to this clonotype: A much more abundant neighbour one base away suggests this may be a read error. This rearrangement joins TRBV9 to TRBJ2-3, with TRBD2 matching 7 bases. Germline loops: CDR1 SGDLS, CDR2 YYNGEE. The CDR3 totals 15 residues. J was trimmed by 8 bases and V by 4 bases; bases with no gene match: 13. The CDR3 reads CASSPRRENVGTQYF. The CDR3 DNA is TGTGCCAGCAGCCCCAGGCGGGAGAATGTCGGTACGCAGTATTTT.

This clonotype has at least ten counts. This chain connects TRBV27 to TRBJ2-5; 7 bases match TRBD1. Looked up from germline, CDR1 is MNHEY and CDR2 is SMNVEV (reference sequence). V was pared by 6 bases and J by 4 bases, with 11 bases of the junction left unmatched. CDR3 size: 15 residues. CDR3 coding DNA: TGTGCCAGCAGCTCCGGGACAGTGTGGAGAGAGACCCAGTACTTC. This encodes CASSSGTVWRETQYF.

This clonotype was found many times. V gene TRBV7-2 combines with J gene TRBJ1-1; D is uncertain. This CDR3 is built from 11 residues. V shed 6 bases and J shed 8 bases, with 10 bases lying between them. The V gene's germline CDR1 is SGHTA and CDR2 FQGNSA. The chain's CDR3 is CASRAGPEAFF. CDR3 nucleotide sequence: TGTGCCAGCAGAGCAGGACCCGAAGCTTTCTTT.

This clonotype was observed many times. The gene calls are TRBV25-1 and TRBJ1-1; weak D call: TRBD1 (6 bases). This CDR3 region has 16 residues. Trimming shortened V by 5 bases and J by 6 bases, and 22 bases separated the two germline ends. CDR1 and CDR2 from the germline V gene are MGHDK and SYGVNS. The DNA for the CDR3 is TGTGCCAGCAGTCCCAAAGTCAGGGGAAATAGGGCTGAAGCTTTCTTT. Translation gives CASSPKVRGNRAEAFF.

Ten or more counts support this clonotype. The V gene is TRBV29-1, the J gene TRBJ2-2; 9 bases are shared with TRBD2. CDR3 size: 17 residues. From germline, CDR1 is SQVTM and CDR2 ANQGSEA. The ends lost 6 bases at V and 0 bases at J; junction bases unmatched: 11. CDR3 DNA: TGCAGCGTAGGGAAGGGACTAGCTTCAACGAACACCGGGGAGCTGTTTTTT. It translates to CSVGKGLASTNTGELFF.

This clonotype appeared many times. The chain couples TRBV12-3 or TRBV12-4 to TRBJ1-1, with D possibly matching TRBD1 (5 bases). The CDR3 contains 14 residues. Trimming took 4 bases from V and 1 from J, leaving 10 bases between them. The CDR3 sequence is CASSSHQGNTEAFF. CDR3 coding DNA: TGTGCCAGCAGTTCACATCAGGGGAACACTGAAGCTTTCTTT.

This clonotype was detected a few times. The chain has TRBV6-5 and TRBJ2-7; 8 nucleotides line up with TRBD1. CDR1 MNHEY and CDR2 SVGAGI come from the germline V gene. The CDR3 is made up of 16 amino acids. The V and J ends lost 2 bases and 4 bases, in that order; junction bases with no gene match: 10. The CDR3 is CASSYGRGRLGYEQYF. CDR3 bases: TGTGCCAGCAGTTACGGCAGGGGGCGGCTAGGTTACGAGCAGTACTTC.

V and J are TRBV5-1 and TRBJ2-2; TRBD2 aligns across 8 bases. CDR3 length: 16 amino acids. In germline, CDR1 is SGHRS, CDR2 YFSETQ. V was pared by 1 base and J by 3 bases, with 5 bases of the junction left unmatched. The chain's CDR3 is CASSLTGGPDTGELFF. CDR3 nucleotide sequence: TGCGCCAGCAGCTTGACGGGAGGGCCGGACACCGGGGAGCTGTTTTTT.

This clonotype was recorded once. The rearrangement joins TRBV4-1 to TRBJ1-2; tentative D call: TRBD1 (5 bases). The CDR3 has 15 residues. With 8 bases removed from V and 6 bases from J, the gap between germline ends came to 22 bases. Germline assignment: CDR1 MGHRA and CDR2 YSYEKL. DNA of the CDR3: TGCGCCAGCGTCGGCTTGACAGCAAAAGGTGATGGCTACACCTTC. This encodes CASVGLTAKGDGYTF.